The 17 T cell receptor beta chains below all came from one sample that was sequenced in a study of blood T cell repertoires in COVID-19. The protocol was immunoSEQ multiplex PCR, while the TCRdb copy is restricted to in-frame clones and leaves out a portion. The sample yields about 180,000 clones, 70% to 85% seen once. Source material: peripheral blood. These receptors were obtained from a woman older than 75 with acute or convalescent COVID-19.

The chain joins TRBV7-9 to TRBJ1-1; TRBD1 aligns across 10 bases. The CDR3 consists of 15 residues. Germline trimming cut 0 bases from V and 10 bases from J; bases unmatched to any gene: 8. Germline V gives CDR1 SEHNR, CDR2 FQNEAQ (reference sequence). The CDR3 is CASSLAPGGTGVAFF. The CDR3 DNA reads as TGTGCCAGCAGCTTAGCTCCCGGGGGGACAGGGGTAGCTTTCTTT.

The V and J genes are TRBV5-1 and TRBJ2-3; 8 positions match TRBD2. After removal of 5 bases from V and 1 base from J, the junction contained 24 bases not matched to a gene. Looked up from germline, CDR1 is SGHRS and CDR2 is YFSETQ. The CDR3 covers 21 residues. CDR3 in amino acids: CASRAGRVMSGSALRTDTQYF. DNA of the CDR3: TGCGCCAGCAGGGCGGGAAGGGTTATGAGCGGGAGTGCGTTGCGCACAGATACGCAGTATTTT.

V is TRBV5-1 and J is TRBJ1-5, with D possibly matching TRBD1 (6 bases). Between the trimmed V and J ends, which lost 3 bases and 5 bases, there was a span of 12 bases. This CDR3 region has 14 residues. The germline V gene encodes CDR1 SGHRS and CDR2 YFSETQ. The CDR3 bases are TGCGCCAGCAGCTCCAGGGGAAAGGATCAGCCCCAGCATTTT. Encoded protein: CASSSRGKDQPQHF. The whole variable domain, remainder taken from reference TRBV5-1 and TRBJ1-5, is KAGVTQTPRYLIKTRGQQVTLSCSPISGHRSVSWYQQTPGQGLQFLFEYFSETQRNKGNFPGRFSGRQFSNSRSEMNVSTLELGDSALYLCASSSRGKDQPQHFGDGTRLSIL.

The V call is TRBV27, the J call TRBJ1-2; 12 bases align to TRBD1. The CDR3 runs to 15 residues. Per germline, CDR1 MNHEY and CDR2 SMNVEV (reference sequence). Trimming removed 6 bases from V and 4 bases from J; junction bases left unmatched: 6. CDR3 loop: CASRWGQGASYGYTF. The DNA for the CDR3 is TGTGCCAGCAGATGGGGACAGGGGGCTTCCTATGGCTACACCTTC.

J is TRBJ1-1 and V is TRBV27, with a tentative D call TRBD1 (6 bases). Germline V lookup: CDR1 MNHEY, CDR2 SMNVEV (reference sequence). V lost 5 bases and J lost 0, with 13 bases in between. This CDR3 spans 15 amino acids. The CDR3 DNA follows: TGTGCCAGCAGTCCCCGATGGGACATGAACACTGAAGCTTTCTTT. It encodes CASSPRWDMNTEAFF.

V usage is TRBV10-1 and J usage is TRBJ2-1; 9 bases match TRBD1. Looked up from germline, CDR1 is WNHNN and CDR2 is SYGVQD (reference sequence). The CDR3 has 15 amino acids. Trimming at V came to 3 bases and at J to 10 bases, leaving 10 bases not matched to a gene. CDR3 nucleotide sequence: TGCGCCAGCAGTGATCCCGGGACAGGGAAGGGCGAGCAGTTCTTC. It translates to CASSDPGTGKGEQFF.

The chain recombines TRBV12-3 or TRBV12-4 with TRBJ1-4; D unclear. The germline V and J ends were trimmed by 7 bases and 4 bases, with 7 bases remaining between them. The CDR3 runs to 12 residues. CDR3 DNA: TGTGCCAGCATGCGCAATAATGAAAAACTGTTTTTT. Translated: CASMRNNEKLFF.

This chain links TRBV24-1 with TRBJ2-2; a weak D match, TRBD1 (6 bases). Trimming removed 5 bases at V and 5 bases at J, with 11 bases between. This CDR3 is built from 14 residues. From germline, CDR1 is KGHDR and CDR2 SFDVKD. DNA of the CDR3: TGTGCCACCAGTGCAGGGGTTCAAACCGGGGAGCTGTTTTTT. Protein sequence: CATSAGVQTGELFF.

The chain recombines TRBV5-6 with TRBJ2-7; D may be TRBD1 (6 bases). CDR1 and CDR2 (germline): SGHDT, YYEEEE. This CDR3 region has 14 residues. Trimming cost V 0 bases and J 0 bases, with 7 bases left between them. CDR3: CASSLGQASYEQYF. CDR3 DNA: TGTGCCAGCAGCTTGGGACAGGCCTCCTACGAGCAGTACTTC. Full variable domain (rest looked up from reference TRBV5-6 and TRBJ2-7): DAGVTQSPTHLIKTRGQQVTLRCSPKSGHDTVSWYQQALGQGPQFIFQYYEEEERQRGNFPDRFSGHQFPNYSSELNVNALLLGDSALYLCASSLGQASYEQYFGPGTRLTVT.

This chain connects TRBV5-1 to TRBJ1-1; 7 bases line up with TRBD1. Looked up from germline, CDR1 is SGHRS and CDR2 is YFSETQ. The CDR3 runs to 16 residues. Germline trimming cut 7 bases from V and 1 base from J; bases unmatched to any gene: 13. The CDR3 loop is CASQKIPGQTNTEAFF. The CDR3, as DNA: TGCGCCAGCCAGAAAATCCCGGGACAGACGAACACTGAAGCTTTCTTT.

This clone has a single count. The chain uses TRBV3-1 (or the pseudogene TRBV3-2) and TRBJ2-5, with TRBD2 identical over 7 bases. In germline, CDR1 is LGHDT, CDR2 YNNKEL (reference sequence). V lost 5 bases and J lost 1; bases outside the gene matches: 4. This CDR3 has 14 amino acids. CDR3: CASSTRGVQETQYF. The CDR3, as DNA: TGTGCCAGCAGCACCCGGGGGGTCCAAGAGACCCAGTACTTC.

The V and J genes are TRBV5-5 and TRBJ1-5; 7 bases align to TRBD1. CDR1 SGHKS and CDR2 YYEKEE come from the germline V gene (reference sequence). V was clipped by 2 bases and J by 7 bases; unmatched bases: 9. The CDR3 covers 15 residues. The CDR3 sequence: CASSLSITGDQPQHF. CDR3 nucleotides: TGTGCCAGCAGCTTAAGCATAACAGGGGACCAGCCCCAGCATTTT.

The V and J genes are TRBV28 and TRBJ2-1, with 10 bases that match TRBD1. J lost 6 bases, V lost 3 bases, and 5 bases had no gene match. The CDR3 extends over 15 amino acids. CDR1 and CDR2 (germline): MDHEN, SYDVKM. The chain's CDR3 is CASSLTGTGANEQFF. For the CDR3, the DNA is TGTGCCAGCAGTTTGACCGGGACAGGGGCCAATGAGCAGTTCTTC.

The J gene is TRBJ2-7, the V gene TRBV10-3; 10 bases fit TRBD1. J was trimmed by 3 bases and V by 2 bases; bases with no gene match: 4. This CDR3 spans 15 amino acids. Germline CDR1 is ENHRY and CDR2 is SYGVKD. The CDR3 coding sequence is TGTGCCATCAGTGAGCTCCGGGACAGGGGCTACGAGCAGTACTTC. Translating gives CAISELRDRGYEQYF.

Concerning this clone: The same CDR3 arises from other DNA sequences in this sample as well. In nucleotides, the CDR3 is TGCGCCAGCAGCTCGGGACAGATGAACACTGAAGCTTTCTTT. Its protein product is CASSSGQMNTEAFF. The J gene is TRBJ1-1, the V gene TRBV5-1; 7 bases map to TRBD1. Germline CDR1 and CDR2: SGHRS and YFSETQ. J gave up 0 bases and V 3 bases, and 2 bases lay outside the gene matches. The CDR3 is made up of 14 amino acids.

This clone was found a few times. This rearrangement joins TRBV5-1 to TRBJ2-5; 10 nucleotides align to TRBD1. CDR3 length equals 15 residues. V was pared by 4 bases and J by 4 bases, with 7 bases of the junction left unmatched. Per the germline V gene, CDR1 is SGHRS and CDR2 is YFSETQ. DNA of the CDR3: TGCGCCAGCAGCCACGGACAGGGGGAGCGAGAGACCCAGTACTTC. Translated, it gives CASSHGQGERETQYF.

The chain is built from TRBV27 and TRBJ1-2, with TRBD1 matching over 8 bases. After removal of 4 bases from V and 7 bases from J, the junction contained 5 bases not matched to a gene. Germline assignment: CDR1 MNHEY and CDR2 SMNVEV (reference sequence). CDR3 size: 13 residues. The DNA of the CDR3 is TGTGCCAGCAGTTCGGCAGGGGGCGGTGGCTACACCTTC. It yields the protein CASSSAGGGGYTF.